Following are 22 T cell receptor beta chains from one sample sequenced in a study of shared clonotypes between healthy human individuals. The repertoire was sequenced with immunoSEQ multiplex PCR; TCRdb's copy has only in-frame clones and lacks some. The table has roughly 1,000,000 clones, around 78% seen once. Material: memory CD4+ T cells from PBMCs. Subset denoted: CD45RA-negative fraction. The origin of the receptors is a man between 18 and 35 years old in good health. Some clones in this sample may be carry-over from other donors' samples.

The chain recombines TRBV5-4 with TRBJ2-7; 8 nucleotides agree with TRBD1. Germline CDR1 SGHNT, CDR2 YYREEE (reference sequence). This CDR3 is built from 16 residues. The junction had 6 bases not matched to a gene; V was cut back by 1 base and J by 0 bases. DNA for the CDR3: TGTGCCAGCAGCTTGCCGGGACAGGCATTCTCCTACGAGCAGTACTTC. Amino acids: CASSLPGQAFSYEQYF.

V and J are TRBV4-2 and TRBJ2-3, with a possible D match to TRBD1 (5 bases). Germline V gene lookup returns CDR1 LGHNA and CDR2 YNFKEQ. This CDR3 has 15 amino acids. V was cut by 0 bases and J by 2 bases, with 9 bases left in between. CDR3 in amino acids: CASSQDQGLTDTQYF. The CDR3 DNA follows: TGTGCCAGCAGCCAAGATCAGGGCCTCACAGATACGCAGTATTTT.

This chain joins TRBV10-1 and TRBJ2-7; D is uncertain. CDR1 and CDR2 from the germline V gene are WNHNN and SYGVQD (reference sequence). V dropped 4 bases and J dropped 2 bases, with 12 bases sitting between them. This CDR3 region has 14 residues. The CDR3 region has the DNA TGCGCCAGCAGTGTAGGACGGGCCCCCTACGAGCAGTACTTC. Its translation is CASSVGRAPYEQYF.

This clone showed up just a few times. The chain joins TRBV2 to TRBJ2-1; the match to TRBD2 covers 14 bases. Germline assignment: CDR1 SNHLY and CDR2 FYNNEI. The CDR3 has 15 residues. The trim removed 2 bases at V and 8 bases at J, leaving 2 bases unmatched. CDR3 DNA sequence: TGTGCCAGCAGTGAATGGGGACTAGCGGGAGATGAGCAGTTCTTC. Protein: CASSEWGLAGDEQFF.

Here the CDR3 reads CASSLHPSPALEQYF. DNA of the CDR3: TGTGCCAGCAGCTTACATCCATCCCCGGCGCTCGAGCAGTACTTC. V gene TRBV7-2 combines with J gene TRBJ2-7; D not certain. Germline CDR1 is SGHTA and CDR2 is FQGNSA. This CDR3 has 15 amino acids. V was clipped by 2 bases and J by 6 bases, with 17 bases between them. Based on the CDR3 plus reference TRBV7-2 and TRBJ2-7, the full variable domain is GAGVSQSPSNKVTEKGKDVELRCDPISGHTALYWYRQSLGQGLEFLIYFQGNSAPDKSGLPSDRFSAERTGGSVSTLTIQRTQQEDSAVYLCASSLHPSPALEQYFGPGTRLTVT.

This clone appeared a single time. The chain is built from TRBV18 and TRBJ1-2, with TRBD1 as a possible D gene (5 bases). The germline V and J ends were trimmed by 4 bases and 2 bases, with 8 bases remaining between them. CDR3 length: 13 amino acids. Germline CDR1 reads KGHSH; CDR2 reads LQKENI. The chain's CDR3 is CASSQGSNYGYTF. The CDR3 coding sequence is TGTGCCAGCTCACAGGGGTCGAACTATGGCTACACCTTC. Based on the CDR3 plus reference TRBV18 and TRBJ1-2, the full variable domain is NAGVMQNPRHLVRRRGQEARLRCSPMKGHSHVYWYRQLPEEGLKFMVYLQKENIIDESGMPKERFSAEFPKEGPSILRIQQVVRGDSAAYFCASSQGSNYGYTFGSGTRLTVV.

The chain has TRBV2 and TRBJ1-1; 9 bases are shared with TRBD1. With 6 bases clipped from V and 0 bases from J, the junction kept 5 bases outside the gene matches. The CDR3 loop spans 15 amino acids. CDR1 and CDR2 from the germline V gene are SNHLY and FYNNEI. The CDR3 region has the DNA TGTGCCAGCAGCCTAGGACAGGGGATGAACACTGAAGCTTTCTTT. It translates to CASSLGQGMNTEAFF. The whole variable domain, filled in from reference TRBV2 and TRBJ1-1, reads EPEVTQTPSHQVTQMGQEVILRCVPISNHLYFYWYRQILGQKVEFLVSFYNNEISEKSEIFDDQFSVERPDGSNFTLKIRSTKLEDSAMYFCASSLGQGMNTEAFFGQGTRLTVV.

This chain connects TRBV30 to TRBJ2-7, with D hard to call. The CDR3 spans 13 residues. V lost 5 bases, J lost 0 bases, and 11 bases lay in between. Germline values: CDR1 GTSNPN, CDR2 SVGIG (reference sequence). The CDR3 DNA sequence: TGTGCCTGGGGATGGGGTGCCTCCTACGAGCAGTACTTC. Its translation is CAWGWGASYEQYF. The full variable domain, completed using reference TRBV30 and TRBJ2-7, is SQTIHQWPATLVQPVGSPLSLECTVEGTSNPNLYWYRQAAGRGLQLLFYSVGIGQISSEVPQNLSASRPQDRQFILSSKKLLLSDSGFYLCAWGWGASYEQYFGPGTRLTVT.

The CDR3, as DNA: TGTGCCAGCAGTTCAGGAGGGACAGGGGGGAATGAAAAACTGTTTTTT. Its protein is CASSSGGTGGNEKLFF. The chain employs TRBV28 and TRBJ1-4, with 11 bases that match TRBD1. Germline trimming cut 4 bases from V and 5 bases from J; bases unmatched to any gene: 6. Germline V CDR1 and CDR2: MDHEN, SYDVKM. The CDR3 totals 16 residues.

The sample holds a few counts of this clone. This chain links TRBV28 with TRBJ1-5; possibly TRBD1 for D (6 bases). Trimming took off 4 bases at V and 2 bases at J, with 9 bases between the two ends. Per the germline V gene, CDR1 is MDHEN and CDR2 is SYDVKM. The CDR3 runs to 14 residues. The CDR3 DNA is TGTGCCAGCAGTTCCAGACAGGGCAATCAGCCCCAGCATTTT. Translation gives CASSSRQGNQPQHF.

CDR3 amino acids: CASSYRPSHLFF. DNA for the CDR3: TGTGCCAGCAGTTACAGACCCTCTCACCTCTTCTTC. The genes are TRBV27 and TRBJ2-1; D not certain. CDR1 and CDR2 (germline): MNHEY, SMNVEV (reference sequence). The CDR3 is made up of 12 amino acids. The V gene lost 4 bases and the J gene lost 16 bases, with 17 bases spanning the gap.

V usage is TRBV2 and J usage is TRBJ1-1; TRBD1 matches 7 bases. Germline trimming cut 6 bases from V and 6 bases from J; bases unmatched to any gene: 7. Germline-derived CDR1 and CDR2 are SNHLY and FYNNEI. This CDR3 is built from 13 residues. Here the CDR3 reads CASRNTGAAEAFF. CDR3 in DNA: TGTGCCAGCAGGAATACAGGGGCGGCTGAAGCTTTCTTT.

This clone was detected once. The CDR3 DNA sequence: TGCGCCAGCAGCCAAGATCGGGGAGATACGCAGTATTTT. Amino acids: CASSQDRGDTQYF. V gene TRBV4-3 combines with J gene TRBJ2-3; possible D gene TRBD2, 5 bases. The CDR3 runs 13 residues. Deletions cut 0 bases from V and 5 bases from J, with 6 bases between. Looked up from germline, CDR1 is LGHNA and CDR2 is YSLEER.

This chain joins TRBV10-2 and TRBJ2-3, with 8 bases identical to TRBD2. CDR3 size: 13 residues. V lost 6 bases, J lost 3 bases, and 2 bases stayed unmatched. CDR1 and CDR2 (germline): WSHSY, SAAADI. CDR3 nucleotides: TGCGCCAGCAGCGGGAGGGCAACAGATACGCAGTATTTT. Translated: CASSGRATDTQYF.

This clone has more than one count but fewer than ten. The chain recombines TRBV27 with TRBJ1-1, with D unresolved. Germline V lookup: CDR1 MNHEY, CDR2 SMNVEV (reference sequence). The CDR3 covers 14 residues. V was shortened by 5 bases and J by 0 bases, with 10 bases between the two germline ends. CDR3 residues: CASSPSKMNTEAFF. Here the CDR3 DNA reads TGTGCCAGCAGTCCATCAAAAATGAACACTGAAGCTTTCTTT.

The genes are TRBV28 and TRBJ2-1; 7 nucleotides agree with TRBD2. V lost 7 bases to trimming and J lost 2 bases; unmatched junction nucleotides: 8. CDR1 and CDR2 (germline): MDHEN, SYDVKM. The CDR3 has 15 residues. DNA for the CDR3: TGTGCCAGCACCTCAAGCGGGACCCCCTACAATGAGCAGTTCTTC. Its protein is CASTSSGTPYNEQFF.

The J gene is TRBJ2-5, the V gene TRBV2; D unresolved. This CDR3 is 13 amino acids long. Trimming pared 4 bases from V and 5 bases from J, leaving 11 bases between. Germline CDR1 is SNHLY and CDR2 is FYNNEI. The CDR3 coding sequence is TGTGCCAGCAGTGGTCCTCTGGGGGAGACCCAGTACTTC. Amino acid sequence: CASSGPLGETQYF.

V usage is TRBV7-9 and J usage is TRBJ2-1; 8 bases are shared with TRBD1. The germline CDR1 and CDR2 sequences are SEHNR and FQNEAQ (reference sequence). This CDR3 is 15 amino acids long. V lost 6 bases and J lost 5; bases outside the gene matches: 9. Here the CDR3 DNA reads TGTGCCAGCAGTACCCGGACAGGGATAAACAATGAGCAGTTCTTC. Amino acids: CASSTRTGINNEQFF.

The rearrangement links TRBV11-2 to TRBJ2-3; 9 nucleotides line up with TRBD2. Germline V gene data show CDR1 as SGHAT and CDR2 as FQNNGV. The CDR3 runs 16 residues. The ends lost 4 bases at V and 0 bases at J; junction bases unmatched: 5. DNA of the CDR3: TGTGCCAGCAGCTCCCTAGCGGGATCTAGCACAGATACGCAGTATTTT. It codes for CASSSLAGSSTDTQYF.

A single count supports this clone. The gene calls are TRBV7-6 and TRBJ2-5; possibly TRBD2 for D (5 bases). The CDR3 has 17 residues. Trimming left V 3 bases short and J 2 bases short, with 19 bases between. The germline V gene has CDR1 SGHVS and CDR2 FNYEAQ. CDR3: CASSLVPPRGGQETQYF. In DNA form, the CDR3 reads TGTGCCAGCAGCTTGGTCCCTCCCAGAGGCGGGCAAGAGACCCAGTACTTC.

CDR3 coding DNA: TGTGCCAGCAGCTCCATCGGGGACGGCACCGGGGAGCTGTTTTTT. Encoded protein: CASSSIGDGTGELFF. J is TRBJ2-2 and V is TRBV7-3; D could derive from TRBD1 or TRBD2 (5 bases each). The CDR3 is 15 amino acids. The germline gives CDR1 SGHTA, CDR2 FQGTGA. V lost 4 bases and J 4 bases, leaving 13 bases between the germline ends.

The table lists this clone with a count of one. The gene calls are TRBV7-9 and TRBJ2-3; 7 bases map to TRBD2. Germline CDR1 is SEHNR and CDR2 is FQNEAQ (reference sequence). V lost 7 bases, J lost 2 bases, and 6 bases stayed unmatched. The CDR3 contains 14 residues. CDR3 bases: TGTGCCAGCATCAGCGGGATCTACACAGATACGCAGTATTTT. Protein sequence: CASISGIYTDTQYF.